The next 7 T cell receptor beta chains were all read from a single sample in a study of shared clonotypes between healthy human individuals. Method: immunoSEQ multiplex PCR; TCRdb's copy keeps in-frame clones and lacks some. Altogether roughly 2.1 million clones are present, roughly 91% being singletons, with the ten largest covering roughly 1.7%. Naive CD8 populations comprised CD45RO-negative cells positively selected for CCR7, excluding terminally differentiated effector memory CD45RA+ cells. The sample was naive CD8+ T cells from PBMCs. These receptors all stem from a man aged 18-30 years in good health. Some clones in this sample may be carry-over from other donors' samples.

The chain joins TRBV15 to TRBJ2-6; either TRBD1 or TRBD2 may supply D (6 bases each). The CDR3 contains 14 residues. Germline V lookup: CDR1 LNHNV, CDR2 YYDKDF (reference sequence). The V end was cut by 7 bases, the J end by 2 bases, with 9 bases between. The CDR3: CATTEGAGANVLTF. The CDR3 nucleotides read TGTGCCACCACGGAGGGGGCTGGGGCCAACGTCCTGACTTTC.

Comments on this clone: One end of the junction is discordant with germline, which a read error may explain. V is TRBV2 and J is TRBJ1-4, with D tentatively TRBD1 (5 bases). CDR1 is SNHLY, CDR2 FYNNEI, per germline. CDR3 length equals 15 residues. The CDR3 DNA sequence: TGTGCCAGCAGCGAAGGGGTCTCGTCTAATGAAAAACTGTTTTTT. It translates to CASSEGVSSNEKLFF.

This clone was observed once. Other nucleotide sequences from this sample produce the same CDR3. The chain has TRBV5-1 and TRBJ2-7; no reliable D call. Germline assignment: CDR1 SGHRS and CDR2 YFSETQ. With 0 bases removed from V and 0 bases from J, the gap between germline ends came to 10 bases. This CDR3 spans 15 amino acids. CDR3 sequence (DNA): TGCGCCAGCAGCTTGGTTTCGGGTAGCTCCTACGAGCAGTACTTC. Translating gives CASSLVSGSSYEQYF.

V is TRBV27 and J is TRBJ2-5; weak D call: TRBD2 (6 bases). Trimming left V 4 bases short and J 9 bases short, with 12 bases between. From germline, CDR1 is MNHEY and CDR2 SMNVEV (reference sequence). The CDR3 contains 12 residues. CDR3: CASSSIRGAQYF. The CDR3 nucleotides read TGTGCCAGCAGTTCGATCCGCGGGGCCCAGTACTTC.

The V and J genes are TRBV6-4 and TRBJ1-1; a possible D gene is TRBD1 (6 bases). Germline values: CDR1 MRHNA, CDR2 SNTAGT. Deletions cut 0 bases from V and 4 bases from J, with 12 bases between. CDR3 length: 15 residues. The DNA for the CDR3 is TGTGCCAGCAGTGACTCGGGCAGGGGTGGCACTGAAGCTTTCTTT. Its translation: CASSDSGRGGTEAFF.

The chain uses TRBV5-5 and TRBJ1-4; D is undetermined. The CDR3 totals 17 residues. Trimming removed 0 bases at V and 4 bases at J, with 16 bases between. Germline CDR1 SGHKS, CDR2 YYEKEE (reference sequence). The CDR3 DNA reads as TGTGCCAGCAGCTTGGAGGGCCTACAGATCAGTAATGAAAAACTGTTTTTT. This sequence encodes CASSLEGLQISNEKLFF.

The chain employs TRBV28 and TRBJ2-7; TRBD1 matches at 8 bases. The CDR3 contains 17 residues. Germline CDR1 and CDR2: MDHEN and SYDVKM. Losses at the gene ends were 6 bases for V and 4 bases for J; bases not matched to a gene: 17. DNA of the CDR3: TGTGCCAGCAGCTTTCATACGGGACAGGAGTTGTGGTACGAGCAGTACTTC. Protein: CASSFHTGQELWYEQYF.